This T cell receptor beta chain was recovered during a study of CD8 T cells in Susac syndrome. Healthy donors formed controls matched for age and sex. Both CD4+ and CD8+ T cells were negatively isolated, and TEMRA cells underwent FACS enrichment. RNA, at roughly 0.5 to 1 ug, was reverse transcribed with random hexamers. Across 54 Vbeta and 13 Jbeta, TCR beta CDR3 was amplified with immunoSEQ multiplex PCR. TCRdb reprocessed the immunoSEQ multiplex PCR reads via MiXCR and lists one record per CDR3 protein. The sample holds 130,000 to 150,000 distinct CDR3 sequences; approximately 93% are singletons and the top ten take over 0.07%. In germline, CDR1 is LNHNV, CDR2 YYDKDF (reference sequence). This CDR3 spans 16 amino acids. V gave up 0 bases and J gave up 0 bases, with 12 bases separating them. This clonotype was seen once.

The sample was CD4+ T cells from PBMCs. The chain carries TRBV15 and TRBJ2-7, with D tentatively TRBD2 (5 bases). This clonotype was obtained from a human donor in good health. CDR3 bases: TGTGCCACCAGCAGAGATCTGCCAGGACTCTCCTACGAGCAGTACTTC. It codes for CATSRDLPGLSYEQYF.